The rows below give T cell receptor beta chains drawn from one sample of a study of T cell responses to AZD1222 COVID-19 vaccine. Only in-frame clones appear in the TCRdb table, and some are missing; sequencing was by immunoSEQ multiplex PCR. This sample has approximately 180,000 clones, with more than 90% found just once. The specimen was peripheral blood, collected 28 days after the second dose of the MenACWY control vaccine. These receptors originate from an adult who received the MenACWY meningococcal vaccine as a control. Both conserved end residues are part of each CDR3. The D gene is left open where the match is weak. Rows give clone size only sometimes, using once, few, many, or a class for an expanded clone.

V	J	size	D	DNA	CDR3
TRBV12-3/TRBV12-4	TRBJ1-1	NA	NA	TGTGCCAGCAGTCCAAGGTCGAACACTGAAGCTTTCTTT	CASSPRSNTEAFF
TRBV6-5	TRBJ2-1	NA	NA	TGTGCCAGCAGTCTCGGCTCAAGGGGGGATGAGCAGTTCTTC	CASSLGSRGDEQFF
TRBV27	TRBJ2-7	NA	NA	TGTGCCAGCAGTTTACTCAGGACAGACCACGAGCAGTACTTC	CASSLLRTDHEQYF
TRBV7-9	TRBJ2-2	NA	NA	TGTGCCAGCAGCCCCGTTGTTTCGGGGCAGGGGCGCGGGGAGCTGTTTTTT	CASSPVVSGQGRGELFF
TRBV27	TRBJ2-1	NA	NA	TGTGCCAGCAGTTTATCAGTGGATAGAGTCAATGAGCAGTTCTTC	CASSLSVDRVNEQFF
TRBV9	TRBJ2-7	NA	TRBD2	TGTGCCAGCAGCCCCCGGGGGGGAACCTCATCCTCCTACGAGCAGTACTTC	CASSPRGGTSSSYEQYF
TRBV9	TRBJ1-4	once	TRBD1	TGTGCCAGCAGCGGCCGGACAGGGGGCAGGGAAAAACTGTTTTTT	CASSGRTGGREKLFF
TRBV6-5	TRBJ2-1	once	NA	TGTGCCAGCAGAAACCCCGGGGGGCCGGAGCAGTTCTTC	CASRNPGGPEQFF
TRBV24-1	TRBJ1-2	NA	NA	TGTGCCACCAGTGCGGCGGGTGGCTACACCTTC	CATSAAGGYTF
TRBV10-3	TRBJ1-1	NA	NA	TGTGCCATCAGTGAGCGGGGAAACACTGAAGCTTTCTTT	CAISERGNTEAFF
TRBV5-6	TRBJ2-1	NA	NA	TGTGCCAGCAGCCTCGTTGACAGGATAGGCTACAATGAGCAGTTCTTC	CASSLVDRIGYNEQFF
TRBV27	TRBJ2-6	NA	NA	TGTGCCAGCAGTTTAAGATCCTCTGGGGCCAACGTCCTGACTTTC	CASSLRSSGANVLTF
TRBV28	TRBJ1-1	NA	TRBD1	TGTGCCAGCAGTTTGGGGGGACAGGGGAACACTGAAGCTTTCTTT	CASSLGGQGNTEAFF
TRBV5-1	TRBJ2-7	NA	NA	TGCGCCAGCAGCTCGCACCTCGGCGGTTCTTACTACGAGCAGTACTTC	CASSSHLGGSYYEQYF
TRBV30	TRBJ2-5	NA	TRBD2	TGTGCCGGGACTAGCGGGAGGGCCCAGTACTTC	CAGTSGRAQYF
TRBV15	TRBJ1-3	NA	TRBD1	TGTGCCACCAGCAGATGGACAGGGTCTGGAAACACCATATATTTT	CATSRWTGSGNTIYF
TRBV5-1	TRBJ1-1	NA	TRBD1	TGCGCCAGCAGCTTGGTCGGACAGGGGGGCACTGAAGCTTTCTTT	CASSLVGQGGTEAFF
TRBV10-3	TRBJ1-2	once	TRBD1	TGTGCCATCAGCCCCGGGACAGGGGATGGCTACACCTTC	CAISPGTGDGYTF
TRBV24-1	TRBJ1-2	NA	NA	TGTGCCACCAGTGATTTGAGCAGGGCTGGCTACACCTTC	CATSDLSRAGYTF
TRBV18	TRBJ2-3	once	NA	TGTGCCAGCTCAATGGGGGTTGACACAGATACGCAGTATTTT	CASSMGVDTDTQYF
TRBV6-5	TRBJ2-7	once	NA	TGTGCCAGCAGGAAGGCGGACCCCTCCTACGAGCAGTACTTC	CASRKADPSYEQYF
TRBV2	TRBJ1-2	once	NA	TGTGCCAGCAGTGGCTACAGCCACGGCAGCTACACCTTC	CASSGYSHGSYTF
TRBV19	TRBJ2-2	NA	TRBD1	TGTGCCAGTTCTTTTCTCTCAGGGGGGCTGTTTTTT	CASSFLSGGLFF
TRBV29-1	TRBJ2-1	NA	TRBD1	TGCAGCGTTGACAGGGGGCGATCTGATTACAATGAGCAGTTCTTC	CSVDRGRSDYNEQFF
TRBV6-5	TRBJ1-1	NA	NA	TGTGCCAGCAGTTACGCCCCTGGAGAAGCTTTCTTT	CASSYAPGEAFF
TRBV6-1	TRBJ1-5	NA	NA	TGTGCCAGCAGTGAATGGGGAAGGGGGATCAATCAGCCCCAGCATTTT	CASSEWGRGINQPQHF
TRBV7-2	TRBJ2-7	NA	NA	TGTGCCAGCACTCTGGGGGCGGGAAGCTACGAGCAGTACTTC	CASTLGAGSYEQYF
TRBV19	TRBJ2-3	once	NA	TGTGCCAGTAGTATAGGCCACACAGATACGCAGTATTTT	CASSIGHTDTQYF
TRBV28	TRBJ2-1	NA	NA	TGTGCCAGCAGTTCCCCAGGGATGGGGAATGAGCAGTTCTTC	CASSSPGMGNEQFF
TRBV7-8	TRBJ2-3	NA	NA	TGTGCCAGCAGACCCTTTAGCGGCACAGATACGCAGTATTTT	CASRPFSGTDTQYF
TRBV27	TRBJ2-2	NA	TRBD2	TGTGCCAGCAGCTATGCGGGGGTCACCGGGGAGCTGTTTTTT	CASSYAGVTGELFF
TRBV7-2	TRBJ2-3	NA	TRBD2	TGTGCCAGCAGCTTAGCCCCTAGCGGGATAGATACGCAGTATTTT	CASSLAPSGIDTQYF
TRBV6-1	TRBJ2-7	NA	NA	TGTGCCAGCAGTGAAGTGGCGGGGGAGCAGTACTTC	CASSEVAGEQYF
TRBV9	TRBJ1-1	NA	NA	TGTGCCAGCAGCCCCCTGTGGGAGAACACTGAAGCTTTCTTT	CASSPLWENTEAFF
TRBV14	TRBJ2-1	few	TRBD2	TGTGCCAGCAGCCTCTGGGGCGGGAGCTCCTACAATGAGCAGTTCTTC	CASSLWGGSSYNEQFF
TRBV15	TRBJ2-1	NA	NA	TGTGCCACCAGCAGAGACCAGCAGCCCTACAATGAGCAGTTCTTC	CATSRDQQPYNEQFF
TRBV7-9	TRBJ2-1	NA	NA	TGTGCCAGCAGCTTAATGCGTGAGCAGTTCTTC	CASSLMREQFF
TRBV24-1	TRBJ2-3	NA	NA	TGTGCCACCAGTGATCGGTACTCTGATACGCAGTATTTT	CATSDRYSDTQYF
TRBV28	TRBJ1-4	NA	NA	TGTGCCAGCAGTTCCCGCCATGAAAAACTGTTTTTT	CASSSRHEKLFF
TRBV15	TRBJ2-1	NA	TRBD2	TGTGCCACCAGCCGGGGGGATGCCTACAATGAGCAGTTCTTC	CATSRGDAYNEQFF
TRBV18	TRBJ1-5	once	NA	TGTGCCAGCTCACCAGGGACTCAAGATAGCAATCAGCCCCAGCATTTT	CASSPGTQDSNQPQHF
TRBV3-1/TRBV3-2	TRBJ2-5	NA	NA	TGTGCCAGCAGCCAAGGGGTGTACCAAGAGACCCAGTACTTC	CASSQGVYQETQYF
TRBV5-1	TRBJ2-7	NA	TRBD1	TGCGCCAGCAGCTTGGCCCAGGGGGCGTGGGAGCAGTACTTC	CASSLAQGAWEQYF
TRBV30	TRBJ1-2	NA	TRBD1	TGTGCCTGGAGTGTACTCCACAGGGGACGAGGTGGCTACACCTTC	CAWSVLHRGRGGYTF
TRBV27	TRBJ1-6	NA	TRBD1	TGTGCCAGCAGCACCTTTGGACAGGGTAATTCACCCCTCCACTTT	CASSTFGQGNSPLHF
TRBV11-3	TRBJ2-1	NA	NA	TGTGCCAGCAGCTTAGCCTTTTCTAATGAGCAGTTCTTC	CASSLAFSNEQFF
TRBV5-1	TRBJ2-1	NA	TRBD2	TGCGCCAGCAGCTCGGGACTAGCGGGAGGCAATGAGCAGTTCTTC	CASSSGLAGGNEQFF
TRBV28	TRBJ1-1	NA	NA	TGTGCCAGCAGTTTAATACTGGGCTCTAAGGGTGAAGCTTTCTTT	CASSLILGSKGEAFF
TRBV5-5	TRBJ2-1	NA	NA	TGTGCCAGCAGCCCGCGTAGCGATGAGCAGTTCTTC	CASSPRSDEQFF
TRBV20-1	TRBJ1-5	NA	NA	TGCAGTGCTAGTCTACGCCCCCGAACAGGAAATAGCAATCAGCCCCAGCATTTT	CSASLRPRTGNSNQPQHF
TRBV10-3	TRBJ2-3	NA	NA	TGTGCCATCATGGGGACCAGCACAGATACGCAGTATTTT	CAIMGTSTDTQYF
TRBV29-1	TRBJ1-3	NA	NA	TGCAGCGTTGGGGGGGTTGACTCTGGAAACACCATATATTTT	CSVGGVDSGNTIYF
TRBV10-1	TRBJ2-1	NA	TRBD2	TGCGCCAGCAGGGCCCCTCTAGCGGGAGTTTCCAATGAGCAGTTCTTC	CASRAPLAGVSNEQFF
TRBV30	TRBJ1-5	NA	NA	TGTGCCTGGAGTTTCCCCCCCGAGCCCCAGCATTTT	CAWSFPPEPQHF
TRBV28	TRBJ2-1	NA	NA	TGTGCCAGCAGTTCTAGCACAGGGATCGGAAATGAGCAGTTCTTC	CASSSSTGIGNEQFF